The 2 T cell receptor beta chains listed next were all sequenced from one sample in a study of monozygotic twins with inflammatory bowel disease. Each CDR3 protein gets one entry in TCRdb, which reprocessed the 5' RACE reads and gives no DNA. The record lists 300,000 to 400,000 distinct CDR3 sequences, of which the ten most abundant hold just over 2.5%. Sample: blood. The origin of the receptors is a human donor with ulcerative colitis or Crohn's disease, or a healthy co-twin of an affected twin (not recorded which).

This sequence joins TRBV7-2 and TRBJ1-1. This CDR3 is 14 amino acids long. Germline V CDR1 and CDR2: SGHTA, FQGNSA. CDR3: CASSPTSANTEAFF.

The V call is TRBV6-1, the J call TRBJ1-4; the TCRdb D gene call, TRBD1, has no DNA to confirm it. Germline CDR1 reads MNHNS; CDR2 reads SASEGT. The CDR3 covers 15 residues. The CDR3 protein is CASSIPGQSNEKLFF.